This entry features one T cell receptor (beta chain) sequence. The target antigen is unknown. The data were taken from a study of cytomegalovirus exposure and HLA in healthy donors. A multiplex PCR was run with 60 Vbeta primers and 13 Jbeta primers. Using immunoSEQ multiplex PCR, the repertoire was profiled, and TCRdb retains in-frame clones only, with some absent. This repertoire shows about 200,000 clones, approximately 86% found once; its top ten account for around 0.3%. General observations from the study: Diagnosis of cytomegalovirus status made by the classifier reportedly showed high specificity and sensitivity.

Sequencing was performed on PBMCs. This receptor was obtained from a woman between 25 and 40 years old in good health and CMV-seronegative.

In DNA, the CDR3 is TGTGCCAGCAGCTTACAGGGGTCGAACACTGAAGCTTTCTTT. It specifies CASSLQGSNTEAFF. This chain connects TRBV7-9 to TRBJ1-1; D is possibly TRBD1 (6 bases). This CDR3 contains 14 residues. V lost 2 bases and J lost 1, with 8 bases in between. The germline V gene encodes CDR1 SEHNR and CDR2 FQNEAQ (reference sequence).